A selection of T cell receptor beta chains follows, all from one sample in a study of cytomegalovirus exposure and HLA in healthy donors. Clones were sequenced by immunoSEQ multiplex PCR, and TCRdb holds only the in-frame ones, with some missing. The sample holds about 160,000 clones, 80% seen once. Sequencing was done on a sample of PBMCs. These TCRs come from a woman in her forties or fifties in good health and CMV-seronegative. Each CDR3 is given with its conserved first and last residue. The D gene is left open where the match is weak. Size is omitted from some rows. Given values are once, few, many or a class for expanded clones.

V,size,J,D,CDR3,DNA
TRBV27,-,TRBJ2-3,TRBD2,CASSFVGLAESTDTQYF,TGTGCCAGCAGTTTTGTGGGACTAGCGGAAAGCACAGATACGCAGTATTTT
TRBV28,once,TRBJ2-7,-,CASSLASAYSYEQYF,TGTGCCAGCAGTTTGGCTAGCGCCTACTCCTACGAGCAGTACTTC
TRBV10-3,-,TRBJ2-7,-,CAIHPSGGAYEQYF,TGTGCCATCCACCCAAGCGGCGGGGCCTACGAGCAGTACTTC
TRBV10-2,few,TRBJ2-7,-,CASRAGWGTLYEQYF,TGCGCCAGCAGGGCGGGGTGGGGTACCCTCTACGAGCAGTACTTC
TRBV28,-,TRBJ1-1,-,CASSYPDTNTEAFF,TGTGCCAGCAGTTACCCGGACACGAACACTGAAGCTTTCTTT
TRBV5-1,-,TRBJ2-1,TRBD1,CASSSTLGQGSYNEQFF,TGCGCCAGCAGCTCTACTTTGGGACAGGGAAGCTACAATGAGCAGTTCTTC
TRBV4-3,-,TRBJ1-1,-,CASREAGDTSNTEAFF,TGCGCCAGCAGAGAAGCGGGGGACACCTCGAACACTGAAGCTTTCTTT
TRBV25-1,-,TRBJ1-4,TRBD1,CASSEYGGQGEKLFF,TGTGCCAGCAGTGAATATGGGGGACAGGGAGAAAAACTGTTTTTT
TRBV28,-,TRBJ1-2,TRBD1,CASRTTGRDGYTF,TGTGCCAGCAGGACGACAGGGCGGGATGGCTACACCTTC
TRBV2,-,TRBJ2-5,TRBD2,CASSALAGGTETQYF,TGTGCCAGCAGTGCTCTAGCGGGAGGGACAGAGACCCAGTACTTC
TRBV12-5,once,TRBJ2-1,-,CASGKSSYNEQFF,TGTGCTAGTGGTAAGAGCTCCTACAATGAGCAGTTCTTC
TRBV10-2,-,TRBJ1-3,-,CASSESEKRTNKGNTIYF,TGCGCCAGCAGTGAGTCTGAAAAGAGGACAAACAAGGGAAACACCATATATTTT
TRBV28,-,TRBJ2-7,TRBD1,CASILSRDRPYYEQYF,TGTGCCAGCATCCTATCCCGGGACAGACCTTACTACGAGCAGTACTTC
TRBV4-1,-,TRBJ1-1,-,CASSQATMNTEAFF,TGCGCCAGCAGCCAAGCTACGATGAACACTGAAGCTTTCTTT
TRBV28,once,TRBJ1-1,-,CASSSPGDPADTEAFF,TGTGCCAGCAGTTCCCCCGGAGACCCCGCCGACACTGAAGCTTTCTTT
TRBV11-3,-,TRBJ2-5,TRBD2,CASSLGQREQETQYF,TGTGCCAGCAGCTTAGGCCAGCGGGAACAAGAGACCCAGTACTTC
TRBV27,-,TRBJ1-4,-,CASSLVGAATNEKLFF,TGTGCCAGCAGTTTAGTGGGGGCTGCAACTAATGAAAAACTGTTTTTT
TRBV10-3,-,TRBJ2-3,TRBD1,CAISLNDRGDTDTQYF,TGTGCCATCAGTCTTAACGACAGGGGGGACACAGATACGCAGTATTTT
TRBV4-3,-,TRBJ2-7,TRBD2,CASSHNLAGGPYEQYF,TGCGCCAGCAGCCATAATCTAGCGGGGGGGCCCTACGAGCAGTACTTC
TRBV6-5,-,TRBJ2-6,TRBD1,CASRVGGGGANVLTF,TGTGCCAGCAGGGTAGGGGGCGGTGGGGCCAACGTCCTGACTTTC
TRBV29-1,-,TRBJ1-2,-,CSVAMAANNYGYTF,TGCAGCGTGGCCATGGCGGCCAACAACTATGGCTACACCTTC
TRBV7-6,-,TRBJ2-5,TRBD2,CASIAGGGQTQYF,TGTGCCAGCATCGCGGGGGGGGGACAGACCCAGTACTTC
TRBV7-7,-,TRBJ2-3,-,CASSPDLGDTQYF,TGTGCCAGCAGCCCCGATCTAGGCGATACGCAGTATTTT
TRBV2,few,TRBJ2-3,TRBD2,CASSDLSLAGTPTDTQYF,TGTGCCAGCAGTGATCTAAGCCTAGCGGGGACCCCCACAGATACGCAGTATTTT
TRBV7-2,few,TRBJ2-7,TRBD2,CASSLSAGETYEQYF,TGTGCCAGCAGCTTATCTGCGGGAGAGACCTACGAGCAGTACTTC
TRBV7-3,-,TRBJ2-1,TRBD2,CASSLLAGGGEQFF,TGTGCCAGCAGCTTACTAGCGGGAGGAGGTGAGCAGTTCTTC
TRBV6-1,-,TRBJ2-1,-,CASSEDLGGISTNGQFF,TGTGCCAGCAGTGAAGACTTAGGCGGGATTTCTACAAATGGGCAGTTCTTC